These 18 T cell receptor beta chains originate from one sample sequenced in a study of CD8 T cells in ankylosing spondylitis. A single record per CDR3 protein comes from TCRdb applying MiXCR to the 5' RACE reads. Of roughly 250,000 distinct CDR3 sequences listed, more than 9% are singletons. Sample: blood, either unsorted or a sorted T cell fraction (not recorded which). Receptors were obtained from a male donor with ankylosing spondylitis or in good health (not recorded which).

The chain recombines TRBV7-2 with TRBJ1-2; the match to TRBD1 covers 7 bases. From germline, CDR1 is SGHTA and CDR2 FQGNSA. This CDR3 is 12 amino acids long. The trim removed 8 bases at V and 4 bases at J, leaving 4 bases unmatched. CDR3 sequence (DNA): TGTGCCAGCGGGGGACAGTCCTATGGCTACACCTTC. Its translation: CASGGQSYGYTF.

The chain links TRBV29-1 to TRBJ2-7; D may match TRBD1 or TRBD2 (5 bases each). Germline V lookup: CDR1 SQVTM, CDR2 ANQGSEA. The CDR3 spans 12 residues. V was clipped by 7 bases and J by 0 bases, with 10 bases between them. The CDR3 nucleotides read TGCAGCGGAGCAGGGAGCTCCTACGAGCAGTACTTC. Amino acid sequence: CSGAGSSYEQYF.

J is TRBJ2-3 and V is TRBV5-6; D is possibly TRBD1 or TRBD2 (6 bases each). Between the trimmed V and J ends, which lost 4 bases and 2 bases, there was a span of 17 bases. Germline V gene data show CDR1 as SGHDT and CDR2 as YYEEEE. The CDR3 runs 16 residues. The CDR3 DNA reads TGTGCCAGCAGCGTACCCGGGGGCACCTCCACAGATACGCAGTATTTT. The encoded protein is CASSVPGGTSTDTQYF. Filled out from reference TRBV5-6 and TRBJ2-3, the complete variable domain reads DAGVTQSPTHLIKTRGQQVTLRCSPKSGHDTVSWYQQALGQGPQFIFQYYEEEERQRGNFPDRFSGHQFPNYSSELNVNALLLGDSALYLCASSVPGGTSTDTQYFGPGTRLTVL.

This clonotype came up many times. V is TRBV27 and J is TRBJ2-1, with D tentatively TRBD2 (6 bases). Trimming removed 2 bases at V and 2 bases at J, with 13 bases between. The CDR3 is 16 residues long. From germline, CDR1 is MNHEY and CDR2 SMNVEV (reference sequence). CDR3 protein: CASSLETGRPYNEQFF. As DNA, the CDR3 is TGTGCCAGCAGTTTAGAGACCGGGAGACCCTACAATGAGCAGTTCTTC.

The gene calls are TRBV6-2 or TRBV6-3 and TRBJ2-6; D possibly corresponds to TRBD2 (5 bases). V lost 4 bases and J lost 1, with 14 bases in between. This CDR3 is 17 amino acids long. Germline V CDR1 and CDR2: MNHEY, SVGEGT. The CDR3 sequence is CASSSRTGSSGANVLTF. For the CDR3, the DNA is TGTGCCAGCAGTTCAAGGACGGGGAGTTCTGGGGCCAACGTCCTGACTTTC.

There are a few counts of this clonotype. This rearrangement joins TRBV29-1 to TRBJ2-1, with 7 bases that match TRBD1. Germline-derived CDR1 and CDR2 are SQVTM and ANQGSEA. The V gene end was trimmed by 4 bases and the J gene end by 0 bases; junction bases not matched to a gene: 3. The CDR3 is 14 residues long. Here the CDR3 reads CSVGTGNSYNEQFF. The CDR3 nucleotides are TGCAGCGTTGGGACAGGTAACTCCTACAATGAGCAGTTCTTC.

The V and J genes are TRBV21-1 and TRBJ2-4; no check of the table's D call, TRBD2, against the DNA was made. TRBV21-1 is designated a pseudogene. There are 16 residues in the CDR3. The CDR3 reads CASSNWTNLAKNIQYF. CDR3 nucleotides: TGTGCCAGCAGCAATTGGACTAACTTAGCCAAAAACATTCAGTACTTC.

This clonotype was detected many times. The chain combines TRBV12-3 or TRBV12-4 with TRBJ2-5; tentatively, D is TRBD2 (6 bases). V was cut by 6 bases and J by 4 bases, with 12 bases left in between. This CDR3 spans 13 amino acids. Here the CDR3 reads CASRPGTGETQYF. The CDR3 DNA follows: TGTGCCAGCAGGCCGGGGACTGGAGAGACCCAGTACTTC.

This clonotype was counted many times. V and J are TRBV3-1 and TRBJ2-3, with TRBD2 as a possible D gene (6 bases). V gave up 0 bases and J gave up 5 bases, with 12 bases separating them. The CDR3 consists of 15 residues. The germline V gene has CDR1 LGHDT and CDR2 YNNKEL (reference sequence). The CDR3 region is CASSQDPGERDTQYF. For the CDR3, the DNA is TGTGCCAGCAGCCAAGATCCGGGGGAAAGAGATACGCAGTATTTT.

This clonotype was detected ten times or more. The chain employs TRBV4-2 and TRBJ1-2; 9 positions agree with TRBD1. In germline, CDR1 is LGHNA, CDR2 YNFKEQ. V lost 4 bases to trimming and J lost 8 bases; unmatched junction nucleotides: 14. There are 16 residues in the CDR3. DNA for the CDR3: TGTGCCAGCAGCCCCTCCTCGGACAGGGGATCAGGGGGCTACACCTTC. Translated: CASSPSSDRGSGGYTF.

This clonotype showed up many times. This rearrangement joins TRBV12-3 or TRBV12-4 to TRBJ2-5; no reliable D call. This CDR3 is 14 amino acids long. The V end was cut by 5 bases, the J end by 5 bases, with 15 bases between. CDR3 nucleotide sequence: TGTGCCAGCAGTACCATTGACGCGGTTGAGACCCAGTACTTC. It is translated as CASSTIDAVETQYF.

This chain uses TRBV20-1 with TRBJ2-3; 7 bases are a match to TRBD1. The CDR3 covers 13 residues. Looked up from germline, CDR1 is DFQATT and CDR2 is SNEGSKA (reference sequence). V was pared by 6 bases and J by 4 bases, with 7 bases of the junction left unmatched. CDR3 loop: CSATDRVSDTQYF. The DNA for the CDR3 is TGCAGTGCGACCGACAGGGTTTCAGATACGCAGTATTTT.

In its sample, this clonotype was seen many times. The rearrangement uses TRBV29-1 and TRBJ1-5; 7 bases align to TRBD1. The CDR3 length is 14 residues. Trimming removed 4 bases from V and 9 bases from J; junction bases left unmatched: 12. The germline V gene has CDR1 SQVTM and CDR2 ANQGSEA. CDR3 in DNA: TGCAGCGTTGTTGAGGGGGCGCCGGGGGGGCCCCAGCATTTT. Translation: CSVVEGAPGGPQHF.

This clonotype was observed at least ten times. The chain links TRBV20-1 to TRBJ1-6; 7 positions match TRBD1. This CDR3 region has 12 residues. CDR1 and CDR2 from the germline V gene are DFQATT and SNEGSKA (reference sequence). The ends lost 5 bases at V and 5 bases at J; junction bases unmatched: 0. CDR3 sequence (DNA): TGCAGTGCTCAGGGGGATAATTCACCCCTCCACTTT. Its protein product is CSAQGDNSPLHF.

In this sample, this clonotype turned up a few times. The V gene is TRBV5-5, the J gene TRBJ2-1; no firm D call. CDR1 is SGHKS and CDR2 is YYEKEE in the germline V gene (reference sequence). Trimming cost V 6 bases and J 0 bases, with 10 bases left between them. The CDR3 length is 14 residues. The CDR3 reads CASTPHLSYNEQFF. Here the CDR3 DNA reads TGTGCCAGCACGCCCCACCTCTCCTACAATGAGCAGTTCTTC.

This clonotype was counted many times. The J gene is TRBJ2-5, the V gene TRBV5-1; 7 bases line up with TRBD1. Germline assignment: CDR1 SGHRS and CDR2 YFSETQ. Losses at the gene ends were 2 bases for V and 3 bases for J; bases not matched to a gene: 10. The CDR3 length is 16 residues. The CDR3 sequence is CASSLSPTGREETQYF. CDR3 DNA: TGCGCCAGCAGCTTAAGCCCGACAGGGCGGGAAGAGACCCAGTACTTC.

This clonotype was recorded at least ten times. This sequence joins TRBV3-1 and TRBJ2-1; a weak D match, TRBD2 (6 bases). Germline CDR1 and CDR2: LGHDT and YNNKEL (reference sequence). The germline V and J ends were trimmed by 5 bases and 8 bases, with 16 bases remaining between them. This CDR3 comprises 14 residues. The CDR3 coding sequence is TGTGCCAGCAGCACGGGACTGGCAATTTATGAGCAGTTCTTC. Translating gives CASSTGLAIYEQFF.

This clonotype occurred many times. V gene TRBV3-1 combines with J gene TRBJ2-5, with TRBD2 matching over 8 bases. Germline V gives CDR1 LGHDT, CDR2 YNNKEL (reference sequence). The length of the CDR3 is 19 residues. The J segment lost 5 bases and the V segment lost 2 bases, leaving 19 bases of the junction unmatched. CDR3 in amino acids: CASSQLLRDWRGAGETQYF. CDR3 sequence (DNA): TGTGCCAGCAGCCAACTTCTGCGTGACTGGCGGGGGGCGGGGGAGACCCAGTACTTC.